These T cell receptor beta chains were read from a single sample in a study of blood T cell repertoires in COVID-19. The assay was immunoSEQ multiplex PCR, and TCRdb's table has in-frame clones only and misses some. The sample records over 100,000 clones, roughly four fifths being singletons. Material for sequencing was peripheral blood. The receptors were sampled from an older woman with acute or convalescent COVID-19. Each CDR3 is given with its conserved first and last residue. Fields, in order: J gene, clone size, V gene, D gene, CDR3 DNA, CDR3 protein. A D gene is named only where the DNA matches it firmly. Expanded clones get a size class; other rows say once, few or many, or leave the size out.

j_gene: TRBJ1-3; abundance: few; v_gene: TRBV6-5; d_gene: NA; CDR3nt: TGTGCCAGCAGGCGGGGGTCAACTGGAAACACCATATATTTT; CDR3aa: CASRRGSTGNTIYF
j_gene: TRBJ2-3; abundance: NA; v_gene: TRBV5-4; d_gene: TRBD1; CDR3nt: TGTGCCAGCAGCGTCCGTCCTTGGACAGGGTACACAGATACGCAGTATTTT; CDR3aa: CASSVRPWTGYTDTQYF
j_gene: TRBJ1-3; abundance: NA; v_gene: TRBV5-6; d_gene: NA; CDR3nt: TGTGCCAGCAGCTTGGCCACACCAGGAAACACCATATATTTT; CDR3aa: CASSLATPGNTIYF
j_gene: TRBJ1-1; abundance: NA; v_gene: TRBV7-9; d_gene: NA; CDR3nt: TGTGCCAGCAGCCAGGCAGGGAACACTGAAGCTTTCTTT; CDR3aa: CASSQAGNTEAFF
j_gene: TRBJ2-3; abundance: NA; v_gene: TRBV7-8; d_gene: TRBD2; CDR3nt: TGTGCCAGCAGCTTACGGAGTAGCGGGGGGGCAGATACGCAGTATTTT; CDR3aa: CASSLRSSGGADTQYF
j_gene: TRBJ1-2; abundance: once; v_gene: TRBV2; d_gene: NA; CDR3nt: TGTGCCAGCACCCTTCAGGGGAATGGCTACACCTTC; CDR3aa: CASTLQGNGYTF
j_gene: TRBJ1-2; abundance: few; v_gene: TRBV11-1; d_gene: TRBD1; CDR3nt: TGTGCCAGCAGCTTAGGCCCGGGACAGGGTTATGGCTACACCTTC; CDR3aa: CASSLGPGQGYGYTF
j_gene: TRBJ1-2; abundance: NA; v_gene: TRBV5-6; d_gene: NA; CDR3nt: TGTGCCAGCAGCGGGAGGGTCAGCAGGGAAGGCTATGGCTACACCTTC; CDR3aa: CASSGRVSREGYGYTF
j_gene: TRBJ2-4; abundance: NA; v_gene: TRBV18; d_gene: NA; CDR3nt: TGTGCCAGCTCTTCCGGACAGCCTTTACCAGGGAAGGGCAAAAACATTCAGTACTTC; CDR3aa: CASSSGQPLPGKGKNIQYF
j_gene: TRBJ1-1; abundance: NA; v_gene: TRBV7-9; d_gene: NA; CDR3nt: TGTGCCAGCAGCCTTCCCCACGAGGGTAAAATTGAAGCTTTCTTT; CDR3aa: CASSLPHEGKIEAFF
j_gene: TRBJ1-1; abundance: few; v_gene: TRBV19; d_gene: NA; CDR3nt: TGTGCCAGTACCCCACCGGGGAACACTGAAGCTTTCTTT; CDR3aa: CASTPPGNTEAFF
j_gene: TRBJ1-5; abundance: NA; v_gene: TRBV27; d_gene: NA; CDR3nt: TGTGCCAGCAGTCCTGGGCGAATTAGCAATCAGCCCCAGCATTTT; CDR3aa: CASSPGRISNQPQHF
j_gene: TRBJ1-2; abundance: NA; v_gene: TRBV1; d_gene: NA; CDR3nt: TGCACCAACGAAGATGGGACAGGGGATAGTGGCTACACCTTC; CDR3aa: CTNEDGTGDSGYTF
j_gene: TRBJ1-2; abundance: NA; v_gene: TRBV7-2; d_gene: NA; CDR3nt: TGTGCCAGCAGCCAAGGGACCCCCAAGGGACTATTTTTC; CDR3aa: CASSQGTPKGLFF
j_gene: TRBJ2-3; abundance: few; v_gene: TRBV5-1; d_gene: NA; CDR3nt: TGCGCCAGCAGCCATGACGGGACAGATACGCAGTATTTT; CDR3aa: CASSHDGTDTQYF
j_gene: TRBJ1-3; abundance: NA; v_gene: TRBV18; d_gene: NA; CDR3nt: TGTGCCAGCTCACCAAGCCAGGGGTCGACTGGAAACACCATATATTTT; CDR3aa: CASSPSQGSTGNTIYF
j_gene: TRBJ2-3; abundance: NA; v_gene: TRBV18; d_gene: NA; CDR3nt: TGTGCCAGCTCACCTTCGAGGGCAGATACGCAGTATTTT; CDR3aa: CASSPSRADTQYF
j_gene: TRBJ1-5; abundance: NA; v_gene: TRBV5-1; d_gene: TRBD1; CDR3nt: TGCGCCAGCAGCATAGGGACAGGGCCGAATCAGCCCCAGCATTTT; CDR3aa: CASSIGTGPNQPQHF
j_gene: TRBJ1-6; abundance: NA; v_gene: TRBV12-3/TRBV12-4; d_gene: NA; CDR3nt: TGTGCCAGCAGTTTGTCGTATTCACCCCTCCACTTT; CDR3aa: CASSLSYSPLHF
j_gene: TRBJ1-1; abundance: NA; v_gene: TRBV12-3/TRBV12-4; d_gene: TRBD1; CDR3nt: TGTGCCAGCAGGGGGCCGGGACAGGGAGAAGCTTTCTTT; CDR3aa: CASRGPGQGEAFF
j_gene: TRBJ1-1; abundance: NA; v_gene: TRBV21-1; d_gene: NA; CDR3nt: TGTGCCAGCGCGCAGGAACCGGGACAGGCGTATGAAGCTTTCTTT; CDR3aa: CASAQEPGQAYEAFF
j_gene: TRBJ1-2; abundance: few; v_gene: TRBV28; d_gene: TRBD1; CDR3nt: TGTGCCAGCAGTTTCCCTGTTGGCCGGGACAGAGGGTACTATGGCTACACCTTC; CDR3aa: CASSFPVGRDRGYYGYTF
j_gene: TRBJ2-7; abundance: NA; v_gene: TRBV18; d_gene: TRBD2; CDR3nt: TGTGCCAGCTCACCACAGAGCGGGGGGGCCAACGAGCAGTACTTC; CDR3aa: CASSPQSGGANEQYF
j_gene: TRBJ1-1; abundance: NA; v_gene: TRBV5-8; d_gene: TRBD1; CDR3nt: TGTGCCAGCAGTTACAGGGGGGTGGGGACTGAAGCTTTCTTT; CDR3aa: CASSYRGVGTEAFF
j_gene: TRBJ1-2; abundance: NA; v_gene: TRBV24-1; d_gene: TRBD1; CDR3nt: TGTGCCACCAGGGGCCAGGGGGCCAACTATGGCTACACCTTC; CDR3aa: CATRGQGANYGYTF
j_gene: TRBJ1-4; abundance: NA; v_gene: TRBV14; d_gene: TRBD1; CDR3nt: TGTGCCAGCAGCCACAAGGACAGGCTTAATGAAAAACTGTTTTTT; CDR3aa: CASSHKDRLNEKLFF
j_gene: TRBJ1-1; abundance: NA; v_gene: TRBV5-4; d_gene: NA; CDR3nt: TGTGCCAGCAGCTTGGTTCCGACGGGCACTGAAGCTTTCTTT; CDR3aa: CASSLVPTGTEAFF
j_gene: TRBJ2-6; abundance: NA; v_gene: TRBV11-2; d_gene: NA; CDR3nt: TGTGCCAGCAGCTTGGGGCAGGGCGTGGGGCTCTCTGGGGCCAACGTCCTGACTTTC; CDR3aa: CASSLGQGVGLSGANVLTF
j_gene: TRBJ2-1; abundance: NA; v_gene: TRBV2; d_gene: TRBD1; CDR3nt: TGTGCCAGCAGTGAAATCGGACAGGGCCCATGGAATGAGCAGTTCTTC; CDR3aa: CASSEIGQGPWNEQFF
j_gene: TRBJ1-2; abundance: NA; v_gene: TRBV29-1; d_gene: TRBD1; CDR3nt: TGCAGCGTTGATTGGACAGGGAGTTCTGGCTACACCTTC; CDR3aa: CSVDWTGSSGYTF
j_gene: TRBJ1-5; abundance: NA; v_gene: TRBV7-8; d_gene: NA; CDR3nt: TGTGCCAGCAGCCCGCCGGGGGGAGTCCAGCCCCAGCATTTT; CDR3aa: CASSPPGGVQPQHF
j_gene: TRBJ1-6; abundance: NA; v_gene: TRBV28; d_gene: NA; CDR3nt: TGTGCCAGCAGTTTATCCTCCACGGGTAATTCACCCCTCCACTTT; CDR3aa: CASSLSSTGNSPLHF
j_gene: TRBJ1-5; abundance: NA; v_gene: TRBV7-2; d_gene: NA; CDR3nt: TGTGCCAGCAGCTTATCGGGTGCGGGACGGAGCAATCAGCCCCAGCATTTT; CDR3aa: CASSLSGAGRSNQPQHF
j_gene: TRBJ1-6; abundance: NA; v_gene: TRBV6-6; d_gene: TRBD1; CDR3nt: TGTGCCAGCAGAACAAACGCCCAGGGGGCCCTCCACTTT; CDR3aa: CASRTNAQGALHF
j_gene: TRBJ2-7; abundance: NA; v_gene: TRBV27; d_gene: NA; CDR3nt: TGTGCCAGCAAGCGGACAGCCGGGCACTACGAGCAGTACTTC; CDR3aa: CASKRTAGHYEQYF
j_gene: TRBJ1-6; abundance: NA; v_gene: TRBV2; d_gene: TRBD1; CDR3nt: TGTGCCAGCGGGATAGACAGGGTTGGTTCACCCCTCCACTTT; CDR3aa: CASGIDRVGSPLHF
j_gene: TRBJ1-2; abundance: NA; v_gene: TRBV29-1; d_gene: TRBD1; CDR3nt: TGCAGCGTTGACGGACAGGGCTCCTATGGCTACACCTTC; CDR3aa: CSVDGQGSYGYTF
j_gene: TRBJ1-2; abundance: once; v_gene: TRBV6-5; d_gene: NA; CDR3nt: TGTGCCAGCAGTCCCCTGAAGGGGAATTATGGCTACACCTTC; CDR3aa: CASSPLKGNYGYTF
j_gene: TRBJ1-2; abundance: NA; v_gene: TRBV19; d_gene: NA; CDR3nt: TGTGCCATTTATTCAGTTAACTATGGCTACACCTTC; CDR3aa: CAIYSVNYGYTF
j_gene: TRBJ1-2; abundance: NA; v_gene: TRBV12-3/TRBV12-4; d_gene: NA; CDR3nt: TGTGCCAGCAGTTTTGCCAGGGGATATGGCTACACCTTC; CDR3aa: CASSFARGYGYTF
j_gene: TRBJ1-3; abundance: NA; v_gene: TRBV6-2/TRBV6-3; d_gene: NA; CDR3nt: TGTGCCAGCAGTTATCCCGACAGACACACCATATATTTT; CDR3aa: CASSYPDRHTIYF
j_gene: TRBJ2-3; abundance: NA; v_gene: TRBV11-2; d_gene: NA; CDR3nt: TGTGCCAGCAGCTTAGTACAAGATTACACAGATACGCAGTATTTT; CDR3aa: CASSLVQDYTDTQYF
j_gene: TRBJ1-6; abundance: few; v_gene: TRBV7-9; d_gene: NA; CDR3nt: TGTGCCAGCAGCTTAGAACGGACCGCGGGGTCACCCCTCCACTTT; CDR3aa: CASSLERTAGSPLHF
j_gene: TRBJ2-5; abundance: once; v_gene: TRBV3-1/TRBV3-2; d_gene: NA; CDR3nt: TGTGCCAGCAGCAGATCTGGAGTGGAGACCCAGTACTTC; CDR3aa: CASSRSGVETQYF